These 14 T cell receptor beta chains were all obtained from the same sample, sequenced in a study of cytomegalovirus exposure and HLA in healthy donors. 13 Jbeta primers and 60 Vbeta primers were used for the PCR. Sequencing used immunoSEQ multiplex PCR; TCRdb keeps in-frame clones, though not all of them. The table has approximately 40,000 clones, around 82% seen once; the top ten hold over 9.5%. The sequencing sample was made of PBMCs. The receptors come from a young woman in good health and CMV-seropositive.

The chain recombines TRBV7-9 with TRBJ2-5; 7 positions match TRBD1. The CDR3 is made up of 13 amino acids. Germline V gene lookup returns CDR1 SEHNR and CDR2 FQNEAQ (reference sequence). The V and J ends lost 2 bases and 3 bases, in that order; junction bases with no gene match: 0. The CDR3 DNA reads as TGTGCCAGCAGCTTACAGGGGGAAGAGACCCAGTACTTC. Its protein product is CASSLQGEETQYF.

The genes are TRBV18 and TRBJ2-7; a possible D gene is TRBD2 (5 bases). The CDR3 has 13 residues. Trimming pared 6 bases from V and 2 bases from J, leaving 11 bases between. Germline-derived CDR1 and CDR2 are KGHSH and LQKENI. In nucleotides, the CDR3 is TGTGCCAGCTCTCCCCCGGGGACCTACGAGCAGTACTTC. This translates into CASSPPGTYEQYF.

J is TRBJ2-1 and V is TRBV9; TRBD2 is a possible D gene (5 bases). Germline V gene sequence: CDR1 SGDLS, CDR2 YYNGEE. Deletions cut 0 bases from V and 1 base from J, with 8 bases between. CDR3 length equals 15 residues. As DNA, the CDR3 is TGTGCCAGCAGCGTAGACGGGGAATCCTACAATGAGCAGTTCTTC. Encoded protein: CASSVDGESYNEQFF.

This chain joins TRBV28 and TRBJ2-7, with 10 bases fitting TRBD2. The CDR3 is 19 amino acids. The junction had 13 bases not matched to a gene; V was cut back by 2 bases and J by 0 bases. CDR1 is MDHEN and CDR2 is SYDVKM in the germline V gene. The CDR3: CASSLGLAEWTSGSYEQYF. CDR3 DNA: TGTGCCAGCAGTTTAGGACTGGCCGAATGGACTAGCGGCTCCTACGAGCAGTACTTC.

This clone was found a few times. The rearrangement joins TRBV30 to TRBJ2-7; TRBD1 matches at 10 bases. The CDR3 has 15 amino acids. Per germline, CDR1 GTSNPN and CDR2 SVGIG (reference sequence). Losses at the gene ends were 0 bases for V and 5 bases for J; bases not matched to a gene: 7. CDR3 in DNA: TGTGCCTGGAGTGTACCGGGACAGGGGCAGCACGAGCAGTACTTC. It is translated as CAWSVPGQGQHEQYF.

The J gene is TRBJ2-5, the V gene TRBV11-2, with a possible D match to TRBD1 (5 bases). Germline V gives CDR1 SGHAT, CDR2 FQNNGV. V lost 2 bases, J lost 1 base, and 11 bases lay in between. The CDR3 is made up of 15 amino acids. CDR3 amino acids: CASSLRVGAQETQYF. CDR3 coding DNA: TGTGCCAGCAGCTTAAGGGTAGGGGCCCAAGAGACCCAGTACTTC.

This chain connects TRBV6-6 to TRBJ1-1; a weak D match, TRBD1 (6 bases). V was cut by 2 bases and J by 1 base, with 11 bases left in between. Germline lookup yields CDR1 MNHNY and CDR2 SVGAGI (reference sequence). This CDR3 has 15 amino acids. This CDR3 reads CASSYRRGANTEAFF. In nucleotides, the CDR3 is TGTGCCAGCAGTTACCGCCGGGGGGCGAACACTGAAGCTTTCTTT.

The chain joins TRBV4-1 to TRBJ2-7; the D is unclear. CDR1 and CDR2 from the germline V gene are MGHRA and YSYEKL. V lost 0 bases and J lost 6, with 6 bases in between. This CDR3 region has 12 residues. DNA for the CDR3: TGCGCCAGCAGCCAAGATTGGGCCGAGCAGTACTTC. Translating gives CASSQDWAEQYF.

This chain connects TRBV12-5 to TRBJ2-3; no definite D call. The CDR3 spans 15 residues. V lost 0 bases to trimming and J lost 1 base, with 8 bases between them. The germline V gene encodes CDR1 LGHNT and CDR2 FRNRAP. CDR3 coding DNA: TGTGCTAGTGGTTTGGTATTCGGTGGCACAGATACGCAGTATTTT. This encodes CASGLVFGGTDTQYF.

This clone has just one count. V and J are TRBV7-9 and TRBJ2-7; maybe TRBD1 (6 bases). The ends were cut back, 1 base at V and 2 bases at J, with 12 bases in the middle. The CDR3 contains 15 residues. Germline V lookup: CDR1 SEHNR, CDR2 FQNEAQ (reference sequence). DNA of the CDR3: TGTGCCAGCAGCTTAGTGGGGGCAGAACCCTACGAGCAGTACTTC. Residues: CASSLVGAEPYEQYF. The entire variable domain, with the rest obtained from reference TRBV7-9 and TRBJ2-7, is as follows: DTGVSQNPRHKITKRGQNVTFRCDPISEHNRLYWYRQTLGQGPEFLTYFQNEAQLEKSRLLSDRFSAERPKGSFSTLEIQRTEQGDSAMYLCASSLVGAEPYEQYFGPGTRLTVT.

V and J are TRBV18 and TRBJ1-1, with 7 bases fitting TRBD1. Germline V gives CDR1 KGHSH, CDR2 LQKENI. Losses at the gene ends were 3 bases for V and 4 bases for J; bases not matched to a gene: 11. This CDR3 is built from 16 residues. The CDR3 DNA reads TGTGCCAGCTCACCCCGACAGGGCGCAGGGGGCACTGAAGCTTTCTTT. This encodes CASSPRQGAGGTEAFF.

This chain links TRBV5-5 with TRBJ2-1; D not resolved. CDR3 length equals 17 residues. The V end lost 3 bases, the J end lost 0 bases, and 16 bases lay between the germline ends. The germline CDR1 and CDR2 sequences are SGHKS and YYEKEE (reference sequence). CDR3 amino acids: CASSSEWFYRSYNEQFF. The CDR3, as DNA: TGTGCCAGCAGCTCCGAATGGTTCTACCGCTCCTACAATGAGCAGTTCTTC. The entire variable domain, with the rest obtained from reference TRBV5-5 and TRBJ2-1, is as follows: DAGVTQSPTHLIKTRGQQVTLRCSPISGHKSVSWYQQVLGQGPQFIFQYYEKEERGRGNFPDRFSARQFPNYSSELNVNALLLGDSALYLCASSSEWFYRSYNEQFFGPGTRLTVL.

This chain connects TRBV7-9 to TRBJ1-2; D might be TRBD1 (6 bases). The V end lost 6 bases, the J end lost 0 bases, and 11 bases lay between the germline ends. Looked up from germline, CDR1 is SEHNR and CDR2 is FQNEAQ (reference sequence). CDR3 length: 14 amino acids. The CDR3 region has the DNA TGTGCCAGCAGTCGGGGACAAACTAACTATGGCTACACCTTC. Translation gives CASSRGQTNYGYTF. Together with reference TRBV7-9 and TRBJ1-2, the CDR3 gives the full variable domain: DTGVSQNPRHKITKRGQNVTFRCDPISEHNRLYWYRQTLGQGPEFLTYFQNEAQLEKSRLLSDRFSAERPKGSFSTLEIQRTEQGDSAMYLCASSRGQTNYGYTFGSGTRLTVV.

DNA of the CDR3: TGCGCCAGCAGCTTAACAGGGGCTGATGAAGCTTTCTTT. This sequence encodes CASSLTGADEAFF. The rearrangement uses TRBV5-1 and TRBJ1-1, with 7 bases matching TRBD1. The V and J ends lost 2 bases and 7 bases, in that order; junction bases with no gene match: 5. The germline gives CDR1 SGHRS, CDR2 YFSETQ. The CDR3 has 13 residues.